Presented here are 7 T cell receptor beta chains from one specimen sequenced in a study of beta chain features in type 1 diabetes. All of the isolated RNA was reverse transcribed, so expressed TCRB transcripts were sequenced. Clones were sequenced by immunoSEQ multiplex PCR, and TCRdb holds only the in-frame ones, with some missing. This table holds under 800,000 clones, around 15% found once. What was sequenced was naive CD4+ T cells from blood. These receptors were taken from a young man in good health.

J is TRBJ1-1 and V is TRBV5-1; D is unresolved. Germline V gene lookup returns CDR1 SGHRS and CDR2 YFSETQ. The V and J ends lost 5 bases and 0 bases respectively, with 11 bases between them. The CDR3 has 14 amino acids. CDR3: CASRPNEMNTEAFF. In nucleotides, the CDR3 is TGCGCCAGCAGGCCCAACGAAATGAACACTGAAGCTTTCTTT.

The genes are TRBV10-3 and TRBJ2-5, with D possibly being TRBD2 (5 bases). Trimming removed 2 bases at V and 5 bases at J, with 18 bases between. Germline CDR1 is ENHRY and CDR2 is SYGVKD. The CDR3 is made up of 16 amino acids. CDR3 nucleotides: TGTGCCATCAGTGAGGGAGGCCACCTCCGTGGGGAGACCCAGTACTTC. Translation: CAISEGGHLRGETQYF.

This clone was found a few times. J is TRBJ2-2 and V is TRBV19, with unresolved D. CDR3 length: 15 amino acids. Germline CDR1 is LNHDA and CDR2 is SQIVND (reference sequence). V dropped 7 bases and J dropped 1 base, with 13 bases sitting between them. CDR3 sequence (DNA): TGTGCCAGTAAAGAGATAGGGCGGAACACCGGGGAGCTGTTTTTT. This gives the protein CASKEIGRNTGELFF.

This clone has just a few counts. One junction end disagrees with the germline gene, perhaps due to a read error. In DNA, the CDR3 is TGCAGTGCTACCACAGGGGCCTTC. Its translation is CSATTGAF. V gene TRBV20-1 combines with J gene TRBJ1-1, with 7 nucleotides matching TRBD1. The CDR3 is made up of 8 amino acids. Germline CDR1 and CDR2: DFQATT and SNEGSKA (reference sequence).

The rearrangement links TRBV20-1 to TRBJ2-1, with no clear D. The CDR3 length is 10 residues. Germline V lookup: CDR1 DFQATT, CDR2 SNEGSKA (reference sequence). CDR3 protein: CSQQLNEQFF. The CDR3 DNA is TGCAGCCAACAACTCAATGAGCAGTTCTTC.

This clone occurred a few times. Compared with germline, one end of the junction differs, possibly owing to a read error. The chain employs TRBV28 and TRBJ1-1, with 10 positions matching TRBD1. The CDR3 runs 12 residues. Germline CDR1 MDHEN, CDR2 SYDVKM. CDR3 sequence (DNA): TGTGCCAGCAGTCCATCCGGGACAGGGGACGGTTTT. This sequence encodes CASSPSGTGDGF.

The chain has TRBV7-3 and TRBJ1-2; TRBD1 might be the D (6 bases). The V end lost 1 base, the J end lost 2 bases, and 11 bases lay between the germline ends. The CDR3 has 15 amino acids. The germline V gene has CDR1 SGHTA and CDR2 FQGTGA. The CDR3 region is CASSLSGTRNYGYTF. The CDR3 nucleotides are TGTGCCAGCAGCTTAAGCGGGACAAGAAACTATGGCTACACCTTC.